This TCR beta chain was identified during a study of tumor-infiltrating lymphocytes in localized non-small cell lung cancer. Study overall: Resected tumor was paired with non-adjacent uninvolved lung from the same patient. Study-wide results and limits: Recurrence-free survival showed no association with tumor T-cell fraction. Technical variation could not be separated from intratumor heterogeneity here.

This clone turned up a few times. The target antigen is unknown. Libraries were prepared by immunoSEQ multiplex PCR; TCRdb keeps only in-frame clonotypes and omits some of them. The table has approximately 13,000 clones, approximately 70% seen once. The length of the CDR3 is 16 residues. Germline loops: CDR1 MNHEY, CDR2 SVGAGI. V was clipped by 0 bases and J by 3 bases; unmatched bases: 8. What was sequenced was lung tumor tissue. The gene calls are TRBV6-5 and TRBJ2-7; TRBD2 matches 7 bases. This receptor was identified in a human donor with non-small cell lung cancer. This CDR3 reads CASSYSILAGDYEQYF. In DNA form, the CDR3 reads TGTGCCAGCAGTTACTCGATTCTCGCGGGAGACTACGAGCAGTACTTC.